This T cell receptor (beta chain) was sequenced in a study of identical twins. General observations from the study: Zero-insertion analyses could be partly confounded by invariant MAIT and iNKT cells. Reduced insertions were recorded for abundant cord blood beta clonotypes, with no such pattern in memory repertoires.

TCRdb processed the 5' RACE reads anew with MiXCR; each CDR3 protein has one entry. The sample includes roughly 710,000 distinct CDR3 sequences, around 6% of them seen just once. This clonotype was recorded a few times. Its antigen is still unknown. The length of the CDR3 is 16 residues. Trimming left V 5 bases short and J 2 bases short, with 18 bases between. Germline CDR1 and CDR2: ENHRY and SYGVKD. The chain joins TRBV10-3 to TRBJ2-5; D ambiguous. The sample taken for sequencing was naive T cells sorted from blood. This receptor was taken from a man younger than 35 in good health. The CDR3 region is CAISPKGPVPQETQYF. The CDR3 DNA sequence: TGTGCCATCAGTCCGAAAGGGCCGGTGCCACAAGAGACCCAGTACTTC.